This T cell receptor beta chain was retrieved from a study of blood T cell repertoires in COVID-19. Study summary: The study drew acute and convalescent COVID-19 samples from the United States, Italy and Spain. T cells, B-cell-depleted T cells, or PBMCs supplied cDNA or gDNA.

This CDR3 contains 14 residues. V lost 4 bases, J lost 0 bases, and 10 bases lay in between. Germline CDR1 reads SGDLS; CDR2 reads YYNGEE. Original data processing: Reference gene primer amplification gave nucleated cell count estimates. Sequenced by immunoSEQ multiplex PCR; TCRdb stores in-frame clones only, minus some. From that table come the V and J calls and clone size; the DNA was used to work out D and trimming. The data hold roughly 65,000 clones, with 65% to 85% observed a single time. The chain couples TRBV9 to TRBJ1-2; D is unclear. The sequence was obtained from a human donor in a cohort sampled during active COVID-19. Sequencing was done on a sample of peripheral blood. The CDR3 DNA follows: TGTGCCAGCAGCCCTATGGAGACTAACTATGGCTACACCTTC. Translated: CASSPMETNYGYTF.